This T cell receptor (beta chain) was sequenced during a study of T cells after yellow fever vaccination (dated by TCRdb to 2018 to 2020). Describing the broader study: The SMART-Seq v4 Ultra Low Input RNA kit was used to prepare libraries from fractions with low cell numbers. Two healthy male donors, one aged 18 to 29 and one aged 30 to 39 years, were included in the cohort. To track T-cell clones before and after primary and booster YFV17D yellow fever vaccination, bulk TCR alpha and beta repertoires were sequenced longitudinally. Blood was collected at multiple timepoints before and after primary and secondary immunization, and bulk PBMC replicates and cell subsets were isolated.

TCR cDNA was synthesized by 5'RACE template switching, through which a universal primer site and unique molecular identifiers were introduced. Priming of cDNA synthesis was performed from both the TCR alpha and TCR beta constant segments. Libraries were amplified in two PCR steps, with sample barcodes and sequencing adapters added in the second step. Sequencing of libraries was done on Illumina HiSeq 2500 (2x100 bp) or NovaSeq (2x150 bp). The original methods were these. MIGEC was used to demultiplex reads and collapse the reads into UMI consensus sequences, and MiXCR was used for V(D)J alignment. Clonotypes responding to the vaccine were identified with edgeR on replicate PBMC samples, with the criteria of FDR below 0.01 and a log2 fold change above 5 up to day 15. Bulk clonotypes were assigned CD4 or CD8 identity according to which sequenced CD4 or CD8 repertoire held them at higher abundance. The public reads were reprocessed in TCRdb via fastp at Q25 and MiXCR, keeping in-frame beta chains. Identical CDR3 proteins give one entry, which carries the most common genes and DNA. TCRdb assigned the V and J calls; the authors' analysis was not used. The sample profile shows about 550,000 distinct CDR3 sequences; over 15% of them were found once. The top ten clones comprise roughly an eighth of the sample.

This specimen's treatment or condition label, per the study, means: live attenuated yellow fever vaccine strain. At each blood-draw timepoint, two biological replicates of bulk PBMCs were obtained. A standard Ficoll-Paque protocol was used to isolate PBMCs from peripheral blood. RNA was extracted with TriZol from bulk PBMCs, CD4 and CD8 fractions, and dextramer-positive and dextramer-negative fractions. What the authors observed across the whole study: Only two donors were included in the study, so the extent to which the findings can be generalized is limited. After the booster, most of the clones that had expanded following primary vaccination were detected again (just under 97% of CD4 and around 90% of CD8), which suggests that memory was broadly maintained. The secondary T-cell response was weaker than the primary response but faster, peaking on day 5 instead of day 15. A small fraction of clonotypes appeared in both the CD4 and CD8 compartments, likely as a result of convergent recombination. Computational filtering was needed because FACS-sorted repertoires could contain abundant contaminating clonotypes from the bulk population.

Notes on this clonotype: It has no known antigen specificity. The sample holds no much larger clone one base away, and base qualities are not on file.

From cysteine to phenylalanine, the CDR3 is 15 amino acids long. Only the CDR3 DNA stays, 45 bases, in frame from base 1. As encoded in the germline V gene, CDR1 is SGHTA while CDR2 is FQGNSA. Germline trimming amounts to 5 bases on V and 2 bases on J, with 8 as the count of junction bases outside the gene matches. The sequence was obtained from a man aged 25 to 40 who received the YFV17D yellow fever vaccine. Source: PBMCs, taken 15 days after the yellow fever booster vaccination. Rearrangement joined TRBV7-2 to TRBJ2-7; TRBD1 matches 8 bases in the middle. The CDR3 corresponds to CASSDVDRGTYEQYF. The sequenced DNA: TGTGCCAGCAGCGATGTAGACAGGGGTACCTACGAGCAGTACTTC.